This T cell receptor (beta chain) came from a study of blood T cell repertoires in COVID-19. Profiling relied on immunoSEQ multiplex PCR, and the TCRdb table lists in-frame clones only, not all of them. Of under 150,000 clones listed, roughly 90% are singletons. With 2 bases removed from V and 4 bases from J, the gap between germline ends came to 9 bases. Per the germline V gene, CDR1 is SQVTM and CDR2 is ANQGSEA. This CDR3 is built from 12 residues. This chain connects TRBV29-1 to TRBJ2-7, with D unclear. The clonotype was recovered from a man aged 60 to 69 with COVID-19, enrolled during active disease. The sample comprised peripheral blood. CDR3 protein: CSVEITMYEQYF. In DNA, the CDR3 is TGCAGCGTTGAAATAACTATGTACGAGCAGTACTTC.